This entry lists 30 T cell receptor beta chains sequenced from one sample in a study of T cell changes during pregnancy in multiple sclerosis. The method was immunoSEQ multiplex PCR; TCRdb's version includes in-frame clones alone and lacks a portion of them. Of around 50,000 clones listed, over 90% were seen once; the top ten hold approximately 5.6%. The sample was CD8+ T cells from peripheral blood mononuclear cells, taken in the first trimester of pregnancy. These receptors all come from a female donor with multiple sclerosis, enrolled in a pregnancy study.

V is TRBV27 and J is TRBJ2-1; tentatively, D is TRBD2 (5 bases). This CDR3 comprises 13 residues. Deletions cut 2 bases from V and 8 bases from J, with 10 bases between. CDR1 and CDR2 from the germline V gene are MNHEY and SMNVEV (reference sequence). CDR3 coding DNA: TGTGCCAGCAGTTTACTAGCCTTCCATGAGCAGTTCTTC. Translation gives CASSLLAFHEQFF.

This chain connects TRBV9 to TRBJ1-2; D unresolved. Germline CDR1 and CDR2: SGDLS and YYNGEE. V lost 3 bases to trimming and J lost 7 bases, with 7 bases between them. CDR3 size: 11 residues. The CDR3 spells CASSGRGGYTF. CDR3 DNA: TGTGCCAGCAGCGGGAGAGGTGGCTACACCTTC.

DNA of the CDR3: TGTGCCAGTAGTATGGGCGGGAGCCCTTTCAATGAGCAGTTCTTC. Protein: CASSMGGSPFNEQFF. This rearrangement joins TRBV19 to TRBJ2-1; 7 bases map to TRBD2. Per the germline V gene, CDR1 is LNHDA and CDR2 is SQIVND (reference sequence). V lost 3 bases and J lost 6; bases outside the gene matches: 8. CDR3 length: 15 amino acids.

V is TRBV7-6 and J is TRBJ2-3, with 13 bases aligning to TRBD2. From germline, CDR1 is SGHVS and CDR2 FNYEAQ. Trimming at V came to 5 bases and at J to 3 bases, leaving 8 bases not matched to a gene. The CDR3 runs 17 residues. The CDR3 DNA sequence: TGTGCCAGCAGCCTAGGACTAGCGGGAGTTAGGACAGATACGCAGTATTTT. Amino acid sequence: CASSLGLAGVRTDTQYF.

This clone was counted between two and nine times. V is TRBV19 and J is TRBJ2-1; 12 nucleotides align to TRBD2. V was pared by 2 bases and J by 6 bases, with 5 bases of the junction left unmatched. Germline loops: CDR1 LNHDA, CDR2 SQIVND (reference sequence). The CDR3 length is 16 residues. The CDR3 DNA sequence: TGTGCCAGTAGTATATACCTAGCGGGAGGGCCCAATGAGCAGTTCTTC. Amino acids: CASSIYLAGGPNEQFF.

The chain uses TRBV7-9 and TRBJ2-5, with 7 positions matching TRBD2. This CDR3 has 15 amino acids. CDR1 is SEHNR and CDR2 is FQNEAQ in the germline V gene (reference sequence). Trimming took 4 bases from V and 8 from J; bases not matched to a gene: 13. The CDR3 DNA is TGTGCCAGCAGCTGGGGGGGGGAGGGCCAGAAAACCCAGTACTTC. It is translated as CASSWGGEGQKTQYF.

The chain links TRBV27 to TRBJ2-7; 7 nucleotides line up with TRBD2. V lost 4 bases to trimming and J lost 4 bases; unmatched junction nucleotides: 7. Germline CDR1 and CDR2: MNHEY and SMNVEV (reference sequence). CDR3 size: 14 residues. The CDR3 nucleotides are TGTGCCAGCAGTTCCGGGACTAACATATACGAGCAGTACTTC. Its protein is CASSSGTNIYEQYF.

This chain uses TRBV6-5 with TRBJ2-2; 9 bases match TRBD2. This CDR3 has 16 residues. With 0 bases clipped from V and 10 bases from J, the junction kept 9 bases outside the gene matches. Germline-derived CDR1 and CDR2 are MNHEY and SVGAGI. In DNA form, the CDR3 reads TGTGCCAGCAGTTACTCGGCGGCGGGGGGGGGTCTGGAGCTGTTTTTT. Translating it yields CASSYSAAGGGLELFF.

The V and J genes are TRBV4-2 and TRBJ2-7; TRBD1 might be the D (6 bases). Germline CDR1 LGHNA, CDR2 YNFKEQ. This CDR3 has 14 residues. V was shortened by 1 base and J by 6 bases, with 13 bases between the two germline ends. The CDR3 here is CASSQGPGVREQYF. The CDR3 DNA is TGTGCCAGCAGCCAAGGCCCAGGGGTGCGCGAGCAGTACTTC.

The gene calls are TRBV7-9 and TRBJ2-1, with D possibly being TRBD1 (6 bases). In germline, CDR1 is SEHNR, CDR2 FQNEAQ (reference sequence). V lost 3 bases and J 9 bases, leaving 15 bases between the germline ends. The CDR3 length is 14 residues. The CDR3 nucleotides read TGTGCCAGCAGCTTGAGTAGGGGCAGGGGTGAGCAGTTCTTC. It codes for CASSLSRGRGEQFF.

The rearrangement links TRBV27 to TRBJ2-3; TRBD1 agrees at 7 bases. This CDR3 contains 17 residues. Looked up from germline, CDR1 is MNHEY and CDR2 is SMNVEV (reference sequence). Unmatched junction bases numbered 11, after V lost 4 bases and J lost 1 base. Written as DNA, the CDR3 is TGTGCCAGCAGTTCCCTATCGACAGGGTTTCGCACAGATACGCAGTATTTT. Translating it yields CASSSLSTGFRTDTQYF.

A single count supports this clone. The V gene is TRBV19, the J gene TRBJ1-5, with 7 bases fitting TRBD1. CDR1 LNHDA and CDR2 SQIVND come from the germline V gene (reference sequence). V lost 1 base to trimming and J lost 2 bases; unmatched junction nucleotides: 2. This CDR3 contains 15 residues. In DNA, the CDR3 is TGTGCCAGTAGTATAGGACAGGGAGGCAATCAGCCCCAGCATTTT. The encoded protein is CASSIGQGGNQPQHF.

The chain links TRBV7-9 to TRBJ2-5; possible D gene TRBD1, 6 bases. In germline, CDR1 is SEHNR, CDR2 FQNEAQ (reference sequence). Trimming removed 5 bases at V and 2 bases at J, with 9 bases between. The CDR3 is 13 residues long. CDR3 coding DNA: TGTGCCAGCAGCGCAGGACAGCAAGAGACCCAGTACTTC. Translation gives CASSAGQQETQYF.

As regards this clone: This CDR3 is also generated by other DNA sequences in the sample. This chain links TRBV27 with TRBJ2-7; 9 bases agree with TRBD2. Looked up from germline, CDR1 is MNHEY and CDR2 is SMNVEV (reference sequence). The ends lost 3 bases at V and 4 bases at J; junction bases unmatched: 1. The CDR3 has 13 amino acids. CDR3 DNA sequence: TGTGCCAGCAGTTTGGGACTAGCTTACGAGCAGTACTTC. Amino acids: CASSLGLAYEQYF.

The V and J genes are TRBV28 and TRBJ1-1, with TRBD1 matching 7 bases. V was clipped by 6 bases and J by 8 bases; unmatched bases: 15. Germline CDR1 and CDR2: MDHEN and SYDVKM. CDR3 length equals 15 residues. CDR3: CASSLLTGWDTEAFF. The CDR3 bases are TGTGCCAGCAGCCTGCTGACAGGGTGGGATACGGAAGCTTTCTTT.

This rearrangement joins TRBV6-1 to TRBJ2-3, with 9 bases that match TRBD2. The CDR3 sequence is 16 residues long. Germline V gene data show CDR1 as MNHNS and CDR2 as SASEGT. Trimming cost V 4 bases and J 6 bases; bases outside gene matches: 11. The CDR3: CASSVLTSGRLDTQYF. CDR3 bases: TGTGCCAGCAGTGTATTGACTAGCGGCCGGCTGGATACGCAGTATTTT.

This clone was recorded only once. The V call is TRBV27, the J call TRBJ2-2; D unresolved. This CDR3 spans 12 amino acids. The V end was cut by 3 bases, the J end by 7 bases, with 6 bases between. Per the germline V gene, CDR1 is MNHEY and CDR2 is SMNVEV (reference sequence). In DNA, the CDR3 is TGTGCCAGCAGTTTCTACCTCGGGGAGCTGTTTTTT. Its translation is CASSFYLGELFF.

The chain combines TRBV18 with TRBJ2-7, with D perhaps TRBD1 (5 bases). V was shortened by 0 bases and J by 4 bases, with 10 bases between the two germline ends. CDR3 length: 14 residues. The germline V gene encodes CDR1 KGHSH and CDR2 LQKENI. The CDR3, as DNA: TGTGCCAGCTCACCACCGACAGCCCCTTACGAGCAGTACTTC. Translation gives CASSPPTAPYEQYF.

This clone is a singleton in its sample. The J gene is TRBJ2-7, the V gene TRBV4-1; tentatively, D is TRBD2 (7 bases). The V gene's germline CDR1 is MGHRA and CDR2 YSYEKL. V was clipped by 1 base and J by 3 bases, with 13 bases between them. This CDR3 spans 15 amino acids. CDR3 loop: CASSQAEGGGYEQYF. The CDR3, as DNA: TGCGCCAGCAGCCAAGCTGAGGGAGGGGGCTACGAGCAGTACTTC.

This clone was found once. In nucleotides, the CDR3 is TGTGCCAGCAGCGTAGGGGGGGACCCCGGGGAGCTGTTTTTT. Its translation: CASSVGGDPGELFF. The V call is TRBV9, the J call TRBJ2-2, with a possible D match to TRBD2 (6 bases). Germline CDR1 is SGDLS and CDR2 is YYNGEE. The CDR3 sequence is 14 residues long. Trimming cost V 0 bases and J 6 bases, with 9 bases left between them.

The chain employs TRBV4-3 and TRBJ2-1, with 12 bases lining up with TRBD1. Germline V gives CDR1 LGHNA, CDR2 YSLEER. The V and J ends lost 0 bases and 9 bases, in that order; junction bases with no gene match: 6. The CDR3 has 16 residues. The CDR3 DNA follows: TGCGCCAGCAGCCAAGAGGGAGGGACAGGGGGCTCTGAGCAGTTCTTC. Amino acids: CASSQEGGTGGSEQFF.

The chain links TRBV7-8 to TRBJ1-1, with D unclear. The CDR3 totals 13 residues. CDR1 SGHVS and CDR2 FQNEAQ come from the germline V gene. Trimming removed 1 base from V and 1 base from J, with 4 bases in between. The CDR3 sequence is CASSLEPNTEAFF. DNA for the CDR3: TGTGCCAGCAGCTTAGAGCCGAACACTGAAGCTTTCTTT.

The DNA of the CDR3 is TGTGCCAGTAGCTGGAGGGCGGGAAATCAGCCCCAGCATTTT. Its protein product is CASSWRAGNQPQHF. This chain connects TRBV19 to TRBJ1-5; D gene ambiguous. V shed 6 bases and J shed 4 bases, with 13 bases lying between them. Germline V CDR1 and CDR2: LNHDA, SQIVND (reference sequence). The CDR3 is 14 residues long.

This chain uses TRBV28 with TRBJ2-3; 11 bases are a match to TRBD2. Germline V gives CDR1 MDHEN, CDR2 SYDVKM. V shed 7 bases and J 2 bases; nucleotides not matched to a gene: 5. The CDR3 is made up of 15 amino acids. The CDR3 DNA is TGTGCCAGCACTTCGACTAGCGGGGTCACAGATACGCAGTATTTT. Encoded protein: CASTSTSGVTDTQYF. The full variable domain, rest sourced from reference TRBV28 and TRBJ2-3, is DVKVTQSSRYLVKRTGEKVFLECVQDMDHENMFWYRQDPGLGLRLIYFSYDVKMKEKGDIPEGYSVSREKKERFSLILESASTNQTSMYLCASTSTSGVTDTQYFGPGTRLTVL.

By proportion, this clone is medium-sized (0.01 to 0.1%). The chain joins TRBV5-6 to TRBJ2-1, with TRBD2 matching over 10 bases. Trimming cost V 4 bases and J 4 bases; bases outside gene matches: 5. Germline CDR1 SGHDT, CDR2 YYEEEE. The CDR3 loop spans 15 amino acids. CDR3 loop: CASSHTSGTYNEQFF. CDR3 DNA sequence: TGTGCCAGCAGCCACACTAGCGGGACGTACAATGAGCAGTTCTTC.

The gene calls are TRBV4-1 and TRBJ1-1; TRBD1 matches at 8 bases. The V gene end was trimmed by 6 bases and the J gene end by 0 bases; junction bases not matched to a gene: 3. Germline V gene lookup returns CDR1 MGHRA and CDR2 YSYEKL. The CDR3 consists of 14 residues. The CDR3: CASRTGAMNTEAFF. The CDR3 region has the DNA TGCGCCAGCAGGACAGGGGCCATGAACACTGAAGCTTTCTTT.

J is TRBJ2-2 and V is TRBV11-1; tentative D call: TRBD1 (6 bases). Trimming left V 3 bases short and J 5 bases short, with 10 bases between. Germline lookup yields CDR1 SGHAT and CDR2 FQDESV (reference sequence). The CDR3 runs to 14 residues. The CDR3 coding sequence is TGTGCCAGCAGCTTGACCACAGGGACCGGGGAGCTGTTTTTT. Its protein product is CASSLTTGTGELFF.

This sequence joins TRBV19 and TRBJ2-1, with a tentative D call TRBD2 (5 bases). The CDR3 has 15 residues. Trimming pared 5 bases from V and 0 bases from J, leaving 11 bases between. Germline V gene lookup returns CDR1 LNHDA and CDR2 SQIVND (reference sequence). CDR3 sequence: CASSLAAGSYNEQFF. The CDR3 nucleotides read TGTGCCAGTAGTTTGGCGGCGGGCTCCTACAATGAGCAGTTCTTC.

The rearrangement links TRBV7-2 to TRBJ1-1, with 9 bases identical to TRBD1. The germline V gene encodes CDR1 SGHTA and CDR2 FQGNSA. This CDR3 is built from 14 residues. V lost 4 bases and J lost 2; bases outside the gene matches: 2. This CDR3 is CASSWDRANTEAFF. CDR3 DNA: TGTGCCAGCAGCTGGGACAGGGCCAACACTGAAGCTTTCTTT.

The chain combines TRBV27 with TRBJ2-1, with 7 bases that match TRBD2. Germline V CDR1 and CDR2: MNHEY, SMNVEV (reference sequence). The CDR3 is made up of 16 amino acids. Trimming cost V 2 bases and J 5 bases; bases outside gene matches: 9. In DNA, the CDR3 is TGTGCCAGCAGTTTAGGAGTCAGCGGGGCAAACAATGAGCAGTTCTTC. Residues: CASSLGVSGANNEQFF.